The 10 T cell receptor beta chains below were found in one sample sequenced in a study of blood T cell repertoires in COVID-19 (dated by TCRdb to the early 2020s). To prepare the library, the immunoSEQ multiplex PCR assay was applied. The clones in this table, taken by TCRdb from immuneACCESS, are in-frame only. Not every clone is retained; where verified, under half of the shortfall comes from an unresolved V gene, and the cause of the rest is unknown. The sample includes about 160,000 clones, with around 83% observed a single time. The top ten clones comprise 5.5% to 8% of the sample. Sequenced material: peripheral blood. These receptors were collected from a man aged 50 or older with active or convalescent COVID-19.

The chain joins TRBV7-6 to TRBJ2-1; TRBD2 matches 13 bases. V was clipped by 6 bases and J by 0 bases; unmatched bases: 2. CDR1 and CDR2 from the germline V gene are SGHVS and FNYEAQ. CDR3 length equals 16 residues. The CDR3 reads CASRGLAGSSYNEQFF. The CDR3 coding sequence is TGTGCCAGCAGGGGACTAGCGGGGAGCTCCTACAATGAGCAGTTCTTC.

The chain employs TRBV12-3 or TRBV12-4 and TRBJ1-5; D not resolved. This CDR3 comprises 12 residues. The V gene lost 6 bases and the J gene lost 1 base, with 4 bases spanning the gap. The CDR3 DNA follows: TGTGCCAGCAGGCGGAGCAATCAGCCCCAGCATTTT. This encodes CASRRSNQPQHF.

The CDR3 loop is CASSYLRQGGLGGYTF. CDR3 coding DNA: TGTGCCAGCAGCTACTTGAGACAGGGCGGATTGGGAGGCTACACCTTC. The rearrangement joins TRBV27 to TRBJ1-2; 7 bases fit TRBD1. The junction had 18 bases not matched to a gene; V was cut back by 6 bases and J by 8 bases. The CDR3 sequence is 16 residues long. Germline V gene lookup returns CDR1 MNHEY and CDR2 SMNVEV (reference sequence).

This rearrangement joins TRBV7-9 to TRBJ2-7, with 10 bases that match TRBD2. Germline CDR1 and CDR2: SEHNR and FQNEAQ (reference sequence). The CDR3 is made up of 13 amino acids. With V trimmed by 5 bases and J by 9 bases, 7 bases remained unmatched. The CDR3 DNA is TGTGCCAGCAGCGATGGAAGCGGGAGGGGGCAGTACTTC. It specifies CASSDGSGRGQYF.

This chain links TRBV27 with TRBJ2-2; possible D gene TRBD1, 6 bases. The germline V gene encodes CDR1 MNHEY and CDR2 SMNVEV (reference sequence). V lost 8 bases to trimming and J lost 5 bases, with 15 bases between them. The CDR3 runs 14 residues. The CDR3 DNA reads as TGTGCCAGCGGAATTTCAGGGGTTACCGGGGAGCTGTTTTTT. Translation: CASGISGVTGELFF.

This chain links TRBV2 with TRBJ1-5, with D possibly being TRBD1 (6 bases). CDR3 size: 16 residues. The V end lost 2 bases, the J end lost 8 bases, and 19 bases lay between the germline ends. Germline loops: CDR1 SNHLY, CDR2 FYNNEI. The CDR3 loop is CASSERDRFLGKPQHF. The CDR3 DNA reads as TGTGCCAGCAGTGAAAGAGACAGGTTTTTAGGAAAGCCCCAGCATTTT. The entire variable domain, with the rest obtained from reference TRBV2 and TRBJ1-5, is as follows: EPEVTQTPSHQVTQMGQEVILRCVPISNHLYFYWYRQILGQKVEFLVSFYNNEISEKSEIFDDQFSVERPDGSNFTLKIRSTKLEDSAMYFCASSERDRFLGKPQHFGDGTRLSIL.

The V call is TRBV4-2, the J call TRBJ2-2; 11 bases are a match to TRBD2. Per the germline V gene, CDR1 is LGHNA and CDR2 is YNFKEQ. This CDR3 has 18 amino acids. The ends lost 0 bases at V and 0 bases at J; junction bases unmatched: 3. The CDR3 here is CASSQDRLAGTNTGELFF. CDR3 bases: TGTGCCAGCAGCCAAGACCGACTAGCGGGGACGAACACCGGGGAGCTGTTTTTT.

The chain is built from TRBV6-5 and TRBJ1-1; maybe TRBD1 (5 bases). The V gene lost 5 bases and the J gene lost 0 bases, with 7 bases spanning the gap. Germline lookup yields CDR1 MNHEY and CDR2 SVGAGI. This CDR3 comprises 13 residues. The CDR3 nucleotides are TGTGCCAGCAGTCCACAGGTGAACACTGAAGCTTTCTTT. This codes for CASSPQVNTEAFF.

This clone occurred a few times. The chain combines TRBV3-1 (or the pseudogene TRBV3-2) with TRBJ2-2; 8 bases agree with TRBD2. The CDR3 spans 15 residues. Looked up from germline, CDR1 is LGHDT and CDR2 is YNNKEL (reference sequence). The J segment lost 4 bases and the V segment lost 5 bases, leaving 6 bases of the junction unmatched. DNA of the CDR3: TGTGCCAGCAGCTCTCGACTAGCGATCACCGGGGAGCTGTTTTTT. This encodes CASSSRLAITGELFF.

The V and J genes are TRBV4-3 and TRBJ2-2, with a weak D call TRBD2 (6 bases). The CDR3 runs 16 residues. Germline CDR1 and CDR2: LGHNA and YSLEER. Trimming removed 2 bases from V and 4 bases from J, with 14 bases in between. The CDR3 DNA follows: TGCGCCAGCAGCCAACTTACTGGGAGGACCACCGGGGAGCTGTTTTTT. Translating gives CASSQLTGRTTGELFF.